Below, 20 T cell receptor beta chains from the same sample are listed, as sequenced in a study of cytomegalovirus exposure and HLA in healthy donors. 60 Vbeta and 13 Jbeta primers were used in PCR. Here immunoSEQ multiplex PCR was the method, and the copy in TCRdb shows in-frame clones only, minus some. The table has roughly 190,000 clones, 78% seen once; the top ten hold about 2.6%. The specimen was PBMCs. The receptors stem from a female donor in good health and CMV-seronegative.

The chain employs TRBV5-1 and TRBJ1-4; TRBD1 agrees at 8 bases. CDR3 size: 15 residues. From germline, CDR1 is SGHRS and CDR2 YFSETQ. V was clipped by 5 bases and J by 2 bases; unmatched bases: 5. CDR3 nucleotide sequence: TGCGCCAGCAGTCCGACAGGGGAGACTAATGAAAAACTGTTTTTT. This encodes CASSPTGETNEKLFF.

This rearrangement joins TRBV7-8 to TRBJ1-2; D perhaps matches TRBD1 (6 bases). Per the germline V gene, CDR1 is SGHVS and CDR2 is FQNEAQ. The CDR3 has 14 residues. Trimming cost V 5 bases and J 3 bases, with 13 bases left between them. The CDR3 reads CASSHRDTYYGYTF. CDR3 sequence (DNA): TGTGCCAGCAGCCACCGGGACACATACTATGGCTACACCTTC.

This chain joins TRBV6-1 and TRBJ1-1; tentative D call: TRBD1 (6 bases). Deletions cut 3 bases from V and 0 bases from J, with 17 bases between. CDR3 length equals 17 residues. From germline, CDR1 is MNHNS and CDR2 SASEGT. The CDR3 is CASSDRGRFGLNTEAFF. The CDR3 DNA reads TGTGCCAGCAGTGACAGGGGTCGGTTTGGATTGAACACTGAAGCTTTCTTT.

The rearrangement uses TRBV10-3 and TRBJ2-3; 10 positions agree with TRBD1. CDR3 length: 15 residues. The germline V gene has CDR1 ENHRY and CDR2 SYGVKD. The trim removed 10 bases at V and 1 base at J, leaving 8 bases unmatched. The CDR3 spells CATRDRGRGTDTQYF. Written as DNA, the CDR3 is TGTGCCACCCGGGACAGGGGACGTGGCACAGATACGCAGTATTTT.

This chain joins TRBV6-6 and TRBJ1-6; D is unclear. Germline CDR1 is MNHNY and CDR2 is SVGAGI (reference sequence). This CDR3 has 14 amino acids. Between the trimmed V and J ends, which lost 2 bases and 12 bases, there was a span of 14 bases. The CDR3 is CASSYGLPGEPLHF. In nucleotides, the CDR3 is TGTGCCAGCAGTTACGGCCTCCCTGGTGAACCCCTCCACTTT.

This clone was seen only a few times. This chain connects TRBV28 to TRBJ2-1; D perhaps matches TRBD1 (6 bases). This CDR3 spans 18 amino acids. V shed 5 bases and J shed 6 bases, with 26 bases lying between them. CDR1 and CDR2 (germline): MDHEN, SYDVKM. The DNA for the CDR3 is TGTGCCAGCAGTCCTCGCTCTTACAGGGTTAGGGTAGGCAATGAGCAGTTCTTC. This gives the protein CASSPRSYRVRVGNEQFF.

The chain joins TRBV6-6 to TRBJ2-2, with D possibly being TRBD1 (6 bases). CDR1 MNHNY and CDR2 SVGAGI come from the germline V gene (reference sequence). CDR3 length: 14 residues. V was pared by 6 bases and J by 6 bases, with 14 bases between. CDR3 DNA: TGTGCCAGCAGCCCCAGGGGTGGCGCCGGGGAGCTGTTTTTT. Its protein is CASSPRGGAGELFF.

V and J are TRBV9 and TRBJ2-2; 14 bases align to TRBD2. The CDR3 extends over 15 amino acids. Germline loops: CDR1 SGDLS, CDR2 YYNGEE. Trimming removed 5 bases from V and 6 bases from J; junction bases left unmatched: 3. DNA of the CDR3: TGTGCCAGCAGGCGGACTAGCGGGGGGTCCGGGGAGCTGTTTTTT. Amino acids: CASRRTSGGSGELFF.

This chain uses TRBV15 with TRBJ2-3, with 9 bases matching TRBD1. Germline lookup yields CDR1 LNHNV and CDR2 YYDKDF (reference sequence). The CDR3 extends over 17 amino acids. Trimming took 0 bases from V and 5 from J; bases not matched to a gene: 9. CDR3 region: CATSRESLADRGDTQYF. Written as DNA, the CDR3 is TGTGCCACCAGCAGAGAATCCCTAGCGGACAGGGGAGATACGCAGTATTTT. The whole variable domain, filled in from reference TRBV15 and TRBJ2-3, reads DAMVIQNPRYQVTQFGKPVTLSCSQTLNHNVMYWYQQKSSQAPKLLFHYYDKDFNNEADTPDNFQSRRPNTSFCFLDIRSPGLGDTAMYLCATSRESLADRGDTQYFGPGTRLTVL.

The rearrangement uses TRBV5-4 and TRBJ2-1, with a weak D call TRBD1 (6 bases). CDR1 SGHNT and CDR2 YYREEE come from the germline V gene (reference sequence). CDR3 size: 14 residues. The V gene lost 4 bases and the J gene lost 7 bases, with 15 bases spanning the gap. This CDR3 is CASSQDTGRNEQFF. CDR3 DNA: TGTGCCAGCAGCCAAGACACAGGGCGGAATGAGCAGTTCTTC.

CDR3 in DNA: TGTGCCAGCAGCTTAGGTTTGGGGGGGTGGGAGCCCCAGCATTTT. This translates into CASSLGLGGWEPQHF. V and J are TRBV13 and TRBJ1-5; tentatively, D is TRBD1 (5 bases). The germline V gene encodes CDR1 PRHDT and CDR2 FYEKMQ (reference sequence). V dropped 0 bases and J dropped 8 bases, with 14 bases sitting between them. CDR3 length equals 15 residues.

The rearrangement uses TRBV15 and TRBJ2-2, with a possible D match to TRBD1 (6 bases). Deletions cut 4 bases from V and 6 bases from J, with 15 bases between. In germline, CDR1 is LNHNV, CDR2 YYDKDF (reference sequence). The CDR3 is 15 residues long. The CDR3 protein is CATSNRDPLPGELFF. In DNA, the CDR3 is TGTGCCACCAGCAACAGGGACCCCCTTCCCGGGGAGCTGTTTTTT.

The chain joins TRBV5-4 to TRBJ2-7; no clear D gene. V lost 5 bases to trimming and J lost 0 bases, with 18 bases between them. Germline V gene data show CDR1 as SGHNT and CDR2 as YYREEE (reference sequence). There are 16 residues in the CDR3. CDR3 loop: CASSLDLVSSSYEQYF. The CDR3 nucleotides read TGTGCCAGCAGTTTAGATCTCGTGAGTAGCTCCTACGAGCAGTACTTC.

Here the CDR3 DNA reads TGTGCCAGCAGCTTTCAACCCAGGGTGGGGACCGGGGAGCTGTTTTTT. It specifies CASSFQPRVGTGELFF. This chain links TRBV5-6 with TRBJ2-2; D possibly corresponds to TRBD1 (5 bases). Trimming left V 2 bases short and J 5 bases short, with 16 bases between. The CDR3 consists of 16 residues. CDR1 is SGHDT, CDR2 YYEEEE, per germline.

This clone came up a few times. The V and J genes are TRBV6-6 and TRBJ1-1, with TRBD1 matching over 8 bases. This CDR3 comprises 14 residues. Germline CDR1 reads MNHNY; CDR2 reads SVGAGI (reference sequence). Trimming cost V 5 bases and J 6 bases; bases outside gene matches: 8. The CDR3 DNA reads TGTGCCAGCAGTACGGGACAGGTTGGCGCTGAAGCTTTCTTT. Translated, it gives CASSTGQVGAEAFF.

V is TRBV2 and J is TRBJ1-2; TRBD1 might be the D (5 bases). Germline CDR1 SNHLY, CDR2 FYNNEI. CDR3 length equals 15 residues. V shed 4 bases and J shed 0 bases, with 12 bases lying between them. The CDR3 DNA is TGTGCCAGCAGTGGGACATATCCGACTAACTATGGCTACACCTTC. Translating gives CASSGTYPTNYGYTF.

The J gene is TRBJ2-2, the V gene TRBV13; D unresolved. This CDR3 region has 15 residues. Germline CDR1 PRHDT, CDR2 FYEKMQ (reference sequence). Trimming cost V 5 bases and J 8 bases, with 18 bases left between them. The CDR3 DNA is TGTGCCAGCAGCGCCCCCGTTCACATAGCTGGGGAGCTGTTTTTT. Translated: CASSAPVHIAGELFF.

J is TRBJ2-2 and V is TRBV7-2; the D gene is possibly TRBD1 (7 bases). Germline assignment: CDR1 SGHTA and CDR2 FQGNSA. V lost 5 bases, J lost 6 bases, and 28 bases lay in between. This CDR3 region has 19 residues. As DNA, the CDR3 is TGTGCCAGCAGCCGGAGGGGGACCAGGGGGTTCAGGGTCGCCGGGGAGCTGTTTTTT. This gives the protein CASSRRGTRGFRVAGELFF.

This chain links TRBV7-2 with TRBJ2-3; maybe TRBD2 (5 bases). The V end was cut by 1 base, the J end by 4 bases, with 9 bases between. Germline V lookup: CDR1 SGHTA, CDR2 FQGNSA. The CDR3 sequence is 14 residues long. This CDR3 is CASSLEGVADTQYF. DNA for the CDR3: TGTGCCAGCAGCTTAGAGGGAGTGGCAGATACGCAGTATTTT. Combining the CDR3 with reference TRBV7-2 and TRBJ2-3 gives the whole variable domain GAGVSQSPSNKVTEKGKDVELRCDPISGHTALYWYRQSLGQGLEFLIYFQGNSAPDKSGLPSDRFSAERTGGSVSTLTIQRTQQEDSAVYLCASSLEGVADTQYFGPGTRLTVL.

CDR3 residues: CASSPTSYTGELFF. The CDR3 nucleotides are TGTGCCAGCAGCCCGACTAGTTACACCGGGGAGCTGTTTTTT. The J gene is TRBJ2-2, the V gene TRBV14; TRBD2 might be the D (6 bases). Trimming took off 4 bases at V and 3 bases at J, with 9 bases between the two ends. Germline values: CDR1 SGHDN, CDR2 FVKESK. This CDR3 is 14 amino acids long. Combining the CDR3 with reference TRBV14 and TRBJ2-2 gives the whole variable domain EAGVTQFPSHSVIEKGQTVTLRCDPISGHDNLYWYRRVMGKEIKFLLHFVKESKQDESGMPNNRFLAERTGGTYSTLKVQPAELEDSGVYFCASSPTSYTGELFFGEGSRLTVL.